These 28 T cell receptor beta chains were sequenced from one sample in a study of T cells in Graves' hyperthyroidism and ophthalmopathy. What was amplified from RNA transcripts were TCR beta CDR3 regions. HTBI primers were the set used in a first-round RT-PCR of the TCR CDR3. TCRdb reprocessed the multiplex PCR reads via MiXCR and lists one record per CDR3 protein. This sample has about 510,000 distinct CDR3 sequences, with over 35% found just once. Sequencing used peripheral blood or thyroid tissue (not recorded which). These receptors were taken from an adult woman with Graves' disease, either hyperthyroidism or ophthalmopathy (not recorded which).

On this clonotype: It is likely a read error, because the conserved phenylalanine at the end of the CDR3 is missing. This rearrangement joins TRBV12-5 to TRBJ1-1, with 8 nucleotides matching TRBD1. This CDR3 is built from 14 residues. Germline CDR1 LGHNT, CDR2 FRNRAP. J was trimmed by 2 bases and V by 2 bases; bases with no gene match: 1. The chain's CDR3 is CASGLTGGNTEAFL. CDR3 bases: TGTGCTAGTGGTTTGACAGGGGGAAACACTGAAGCTTTCCTT.

The chain recombines TRBV30 with TRBJ2-2; D is ambiguous. This CDR3 is 13 amino acids long. The germline V gene has CDR1 GTSNPN and CDR2 SVGIG (reference sequence). V lost 1 base, J lost 1 base, and 4 bases lay in between. The CDR3: CAWSEENTGELFF. CDR3 DNA sequence: TGTGCCTGGAGTGAAGAGAACACCGGGGAGCTGTTTTTT.

The chain couples TRBV12-3 or TRBV12-4 to TRBJ1-2; D unresolved. V dropped 7 bases and J dropped 6 bases, with 9 bases sitting between them. The CDR3 is 11 residues long. The CDR3 DNA sequence: TGTGCCAGCACCTTTCTGGATGGCTACACCTTC. Its protein product is CASTFLDGYTF.

Turning to this clonotype: A read error is possible here, since a much larger clone lies one base away. The chain recombines TRBV6-5 with TRBJ2-7, with a tentative D call TRBD1 (6 bases). In germline, CDR1 is MNHEY, CDR2 SVGAGI. The CDR3 consists of 13 residues. The chain's CDR3 is CASSYQGNYGQYF. For the CDR3, the DNA is TGTGCCAGCAGTTACCAGGGGAACTACGGGCAGTACTTC.

V and J are TRBV29-1 and TRBJ1-1, with 7 bases matching TRBD1. The CDR3 runs to 10 residues. CDR1 is SQVTM, CDR2 ANQGSEA, per germline. The V and J ends lost 7 bases and 9 bases, in that order; junction bases with no gene match: 5. The CDR3: CSGTGDKAFF. The CDR3 coding sequence is TGCAGCGGCACAGGGGATAAAGCTTTCTTT.

The J gene is TRBJ1-2, the V gene TRBV20-1, with D perhaps matching TRBD1 (6 bases). Germline values: CDR1 DFQATT, CDR2 SNEGSKA (reference sequence). The CDR3 has 11 residues. The CDR3 loop reads CTWTAADGYTF. For the CDR3, the DNA is TGCACCTGGACAGCGGCAGATGGCTACACCTTC.

The J gene is TRBJ2-7, the V gene TRBV12-3 or TRBV12-4; D gene uncertain. V dropped 5 bases and J dropped 9 bases, with 17 bases sitting between them. The CDR3 totals 13 residues. Here the CDR3 DNA reads TGTGCCAGCAGTGCCGGCCTCCAGGAAGGGCAGTACTTC. Translating it yields CASSAGLQEGQYF.

This chain connects TRBV2 to TRBJ1-4; D is perhaps TRBD1 (5 bases). CDR1 is SNHLY and CDR2 is FYNNEI in the germline V gene. The V end lost 6 bases, the J end lost 3 bases, and 17 bases lay between the germline ends. The CDR3 has 16 amino acids. The chain's CDR3 is CASRRREGVSNEKLFF. In nucleotides, the CDR3 is TGTGCCAGCAGACGCAGGGAAGGTGTATCTAATGAAAAACTGTTTTTT.

This clonotype was detected a few times. This chain connects TRBV5-1 to TRBJ1-5; a possible D gene is TRBD1 (5 bases). The CDR3 contains 15 residues. V shed 4 bases and J shed 0 bases, with 11 bases lying between them. Per germline, CDR1 SGHRS and CDR2 YFSETQ. The CDR3 DNA reads TGCGCCAGCAGCCCTACCGACAGTAGCAATCAGCCCCAGCATTTT. Protein: CASSPTDSSNQPQHF.

This clonotype was seen repeatedly, ten times or more. The gene calls are TRBV2 and TRBJ2-5; no clear D. Germline assignment: CDR1 SNHLY and CDR2 FYNNEI. The CDR3 consists of 16 residues. With 6 bases removed from V and 8 bases from J, the gap between germline ends came to 25 bases. CDR3 region: CASSRERSTRSHTQYF. The CDR3 DNA reads TGTGCCAGCAGCAGAGAGCGATCTACCCGCAGTCATACCCAGTACTTC.

This clonotype was seen a single time. The rearrangement joins TRBV7-3 to TRBJ1-5; D possibly corresponds to TRBD1 (6 bases). The CDR3 is 16 residues long. Trimming took off 4 bases at V and 4 bases at J, with 17 bases between the two ends. CDR1 and CDR2 (germline): SGHTA, FQGTGA. The CDR3 sequence: CASSSDGTGLNQPQHF. CDR3 nucleotides: TGTGCCAGCAGCTCGGACGGCACAGGGTTAAATCAGCCCCAGCATTTT.

This sequence joins TRBV29-1 and TRBJ2-2, with 8 bases lining up with TRBD1. Trimming at V came to 4 bases and at J to 4 bases, leaving 5 bases not matched to a gene. CDR1 is SQVTM, CDR2 ANQGSEA, per germline. The CDR3 extends over 14 amino acids. The CDR3 nucleotides read TGCAGCGTTGGGTCGGACAGGGTCACCGGGGAGCTGTTTTTT. It specifies CSVGSDRVTGELFF.

This clonotype was counted only a few times. A read error may account for a junction end that differs from germline. The CDR3 DNA sequence: TGTGCCAGCAGTCCACTCGAGGCCTACGAGCAGTACTTC. This codes for CASSPLEAYEQYF. The V gene is TRBV10-3, the J gene TRBJ2-7; D is ambiguous. CDR1 and CDR2 from the germline V gene are ENHRY and SYGVKD. The CDR3 loop spans 13 amino acids.

J is TRBJ1-2 and V is TRBV29-1; D is possibly TRBD1 (5 bases). Germline CDR1 and CDR2: SQVTM and ANQGSEA. The V gene lost 6 bases and the J gene lost 6 bases, with 17 bases spanning the gap. This CDR3 is 13 amino acids long. In DNA, the CDR3 is TGCAGCGTCTCCGGGTACGGGGACGATGGCTACACCTTC. Residues: CSVSGYGDDGYTF.

This clonotype was seen repeatedly, ten times or more. The chain is built from TRBV2 and TRBJ2-5, with D unclear. Germline loops: CDR1 SNHLY, CDR2 FYNNEI. The CDR3 contains 13 residues. Trimming took 3 bases from V and 1 from J, leaving 6 bases between them. The CDR3 DNA reads TGTGCCAGCAGTGATGTAGTCCAAGAGACCCAGTACTTC. Amino acid sequence: CASSDVVQETQYF.

About this clonotype: The junction does not match germline at one end; this may be a read error. The rearrangement uses TRBV10-2 and TRBJ1-2, with a possible D match to TRBD1 (6 bases). This CDR3 is 15 amino acids long. Germline loops: CDR1 WSHSY, CDR2 SAAADI. The CDR3 loop reads CASGGRVDEGFGYTF. The CDR3 region has the DNA TGTGCCAGTGGGGGGCGGGTGGACGAAGGATTCGGCTACACCTTC.

The CDR3 sequence: CASSVLAGTDTQYF. The CDR3 DNA sequence: TGTGCCAGCAGCGTACTAGCGGGCACAGATACGCAGTATTTT. The V gene is TRBV9, the J gene TRBJ2-3, with TRBD2 matching over 7 bases. CDR1 SGDLS and CDR2 YYNGEE come from the germline V gene. The CDR3 spans 14 residues. Trimming removed 1 base from V and 1 base from J; junction bases left unmatched: 0. The full variable domain, in which reference TRBV9 and TRBJ2-3 provide the parts outside the CDR3, is DSGVTQTPKHLITATGQRVTLRCSPRSGDLSVYWYQQSLDQGLQFLIQYYNGEERAKGNILERFSAQQFPDLHSELNLSSLELGDSALYFCASSVLAGTDTQYFGPGTRLTVL.

Ten or more counts support this clonotype. V usage is TRBV7-3 and J usage is TRBJ2-7, with D tentatively TRBD2 (6 bases). The CDR3 totals 14 residues. Germline CDR1 and CDR2: SGHTA and FQGTGA. V lost 5 bases, J lost 0 bases, and 11 bases lay in between. The chain's CDR3 is CASSPSGFSYEQYF. The CDR3 nucleotides read TGTGCCAGCAGCCCGAGCGGGTTCTCCTACGAGCAGTACTTC.

The gene calls are TRBV20-1 and TRBJ1-2, with 11 bases aligning to TRBD1. V dropped 6 bases and J dropped 5; count of bases not matched to a gene: 8. Germline loops: CDR1 DFQATT, CDR2 SNEGSKA (reference sequence). This CDR3 region has 14 residues. The CDR3 spells CSANPGTGGYGYTF. As DNA, the CDR3 is TGCAGTGCAAATCCCGGGACAGGGGGTTATGGCTACACCTTC.

This clonotype has a handful of counts. A much larger clone lies one base from this, so it may be a read error. The chain links TRBV6-2 or TRBV6-3 to TRBJ1-1; D gene uncertain. This CDR3 contains 13 residues. The V gene's germline CDR1 is MNHEY and CDR2 SVGEGT. The germline V and J ends were trimmed by 11 bases and 4 bases, with 17 bases remaining between them. CDR3 DNA sequence: TGTGCCGGCAAGGACGACATGAGCACTGAAGCTTTCTTT. Translation gives CAGKDDMSTEAFF.

J is TRBJ1-1 and V is TRBV7-2; unclear D gene. V lost 0 bases and J lost 2, with 10 bases in between. The CDR3 has 15 residues. Germline V lookup: CDR1 SGHTA, CDR2 FQGNSA. The CDR3 coding sequence is TGTGCCAGCAGCTTAGCGTCAGCAGTAAACACTGAAGCTTTCTTT. Protein product: CASSLASAVNTEAFF.

This clonotype was picked up one time. The CDR3 ends on some other residue instead of the conserved phenylalanine or tryptophan, so this is likely a read error. It is unclear where the CDR3 begins or ends on the DNA, so no DNA is shown, and the CDR3 is as TCRdb lists it. The CDR3 region is CAISESGR. The V call is TRBV10-3, the J call TRBJ2-6. Germline CDR1 is ENHRY and CDR2 is SYGVKD. Inclusive of both ends, the CDR3 amounts to 8 amino acids.

The chain couples TRBV24-1 to TRBJ1-2, with D perhaps TRBD1 (5 bases). This CDR3 spans 13 amino acids. The V gene's germline CDR1 is KGHDR and CDR2 SFDVKD. The germline V and J ends were trimmed by 2 bases and 7 bases, with 10 bases remaining between them. The CDR3 DNA sequence: TGTGCCACCAGTGATTCATGGGACGCTGGCTACACCTTC. Amino acids: CATSDSWDAGYTF.

The V gene is TRBV7-8, the J gene TRBJ2-3, with 9 bases that match TRBD2. Germline V gives CDR1 SGHVS, CDR2 FQNEAQ. J was trimmed by 4 bases and V by 3 bases; bases with no gene match: 5. This CDR3 has 15 amino acids. The CDR3 protein is CASSLWTSDSDTQYF. CDR3 nucleotide sequence: TGTGCCAGCAGCTTGTGGACTAGCGACTCAGATACGCAGTATTTT.

This clonotype has at least ten counts. The J gene is TRBJ1-5, the V gene TRBV6-1; D remains unclear. Looked up from germline, CDR1 is MNHNS and CDR2 is SASEGT. This CDR3 is 13 amino acids long. Trimming removed 8 bases from V and 5 bases from J, with 13 bases in between. CDR3 sequence (DNA): TGTGCCAGCCACCGGGTTGGCGATCAGCCCCAGCATTTT. This sequence encodes CASHRVGDQPQHF.

The chain joins TRBV7-8 to TRBJ2-7, with a possible D match to TRBD2 (6 bases). The germline V gene has CDR1 SGHVS and CDR2 FQNEAQ. V was clipped by 0 bases and J by 3 bases, with 15 bases between them. The CDR3 sequence is 16 residues long. In DNA form, the CDR3 reads TGTGCCAGCAGCTTAGCGCGAGTAGCGGAGTACTACGAGCAGTACTTC. Its protein is CASSLARVAEYYEQYF.

V and J are TRBV5-1 and TRBJ1-2; 9 nucleotides align to TRBD1. Germline values: CDR1 SGHRS, CDR2 YFSETQ. V was pared by 3 bases and J by 4 bases, with 7 bases of the junction left unmatched. The CDR3 is made up of 15 amino acids. The CDR3 bases are TGCGCCAGCAGCTCCTGGACGGGACAGGGCTATGGCTACACCTTC. Translating gives CASSSWTGQGYGYTF.

The chain links TRBV10-3 to TRBJ1-1; D is undetermined. The germline V gene encodes CDR1 ENHRY and CDR2 SYGVKD. There are 11 residues in the CDR3. The V gene lost 0 bases and the J gene lost 13 bases, with 9 bases spanning the gap. The CDR3 sequence is CAISESPGGFF. The DNA of the CDR3 is TGTGCCATCAGTGAGTCGCCGGGAGGTTTCTTT.